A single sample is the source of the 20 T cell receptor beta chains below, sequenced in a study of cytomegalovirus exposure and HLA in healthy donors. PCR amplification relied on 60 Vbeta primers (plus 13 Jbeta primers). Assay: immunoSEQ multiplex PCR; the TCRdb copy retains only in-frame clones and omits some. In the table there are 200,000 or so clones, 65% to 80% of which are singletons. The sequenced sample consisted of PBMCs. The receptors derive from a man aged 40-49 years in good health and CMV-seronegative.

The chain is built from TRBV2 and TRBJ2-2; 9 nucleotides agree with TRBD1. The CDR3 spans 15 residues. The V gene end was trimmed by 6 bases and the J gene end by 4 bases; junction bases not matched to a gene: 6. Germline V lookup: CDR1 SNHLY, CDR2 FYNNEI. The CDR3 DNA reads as TGTGCCAGCAGGTCCGGGACAGGGATCACCGGGGAGCTGTTTTTT. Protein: CASRSGTGITGELFF.

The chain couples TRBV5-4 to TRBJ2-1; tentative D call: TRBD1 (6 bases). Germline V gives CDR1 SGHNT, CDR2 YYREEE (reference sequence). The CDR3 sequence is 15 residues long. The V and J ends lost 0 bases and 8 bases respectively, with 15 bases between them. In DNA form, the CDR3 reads TGTGCCAGCAGCTTGGTTGGGACAAACGGGCATGAGCAGTTCTTC. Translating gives CASSLVGTNGHEQFF.

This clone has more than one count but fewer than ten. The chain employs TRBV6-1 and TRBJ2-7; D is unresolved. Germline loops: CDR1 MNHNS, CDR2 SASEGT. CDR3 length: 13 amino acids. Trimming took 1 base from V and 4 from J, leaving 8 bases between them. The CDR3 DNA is TGTGCCAGCAGTGAAGATCCAACTTACGAGCAGTACTTC. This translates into CASSEDPTYEQYF.

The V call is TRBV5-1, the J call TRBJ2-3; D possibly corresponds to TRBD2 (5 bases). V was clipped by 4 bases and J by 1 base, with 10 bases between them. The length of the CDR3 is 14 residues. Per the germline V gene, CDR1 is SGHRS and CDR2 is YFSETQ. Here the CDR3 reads CASSGLPGTDTQYF. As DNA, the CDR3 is TGCGCCAGCAGCGGACTCCCAGGCACAGATACGCAGTATTTT.

In DNA, the CDR3 is TGTGCCAGCTCGGAGGGCAGGGATCAGCCCCAGCATTTT. The encoded protein is CASSEGRDQPQHF. The V gene is TRBV18, the J gene TRBJ1-5; possible D gene TRBD1, 5 bases. This CDR3 has 13 residues. Deletions cut 6 bases from V and 5 bases from J, with 11 bases between. The germline V gene encodes CDR1 KGHSH and CDR2 LQKENI.

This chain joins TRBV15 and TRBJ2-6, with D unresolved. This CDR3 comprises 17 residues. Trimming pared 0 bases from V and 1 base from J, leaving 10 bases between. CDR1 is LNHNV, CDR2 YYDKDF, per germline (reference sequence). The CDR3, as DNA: TGTGCCACCAGCAGAGATATTCCCCGGTCTGGGGCCAACGTCCTGACTTTC. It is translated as CATSRDIPRSGANVLTF.

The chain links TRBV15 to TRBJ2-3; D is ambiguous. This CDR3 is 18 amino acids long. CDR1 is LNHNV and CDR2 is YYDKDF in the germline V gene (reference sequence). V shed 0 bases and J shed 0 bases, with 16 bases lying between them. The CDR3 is CATSRDRYGGTSTDTQYF. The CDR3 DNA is TGTGCCACCAGCAGAGATCGTTATGGCGGTACTAGCACAGATACGCAGTATTTT.

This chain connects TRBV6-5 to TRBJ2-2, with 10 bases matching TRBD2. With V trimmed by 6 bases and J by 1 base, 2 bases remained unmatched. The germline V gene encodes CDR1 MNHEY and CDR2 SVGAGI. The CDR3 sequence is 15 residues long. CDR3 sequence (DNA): TGTGCCAGCAGGGTAGCGGGGGGGAACACCGGGGAGCTGTTTTTT. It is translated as CASRVAGGNTGELFF.

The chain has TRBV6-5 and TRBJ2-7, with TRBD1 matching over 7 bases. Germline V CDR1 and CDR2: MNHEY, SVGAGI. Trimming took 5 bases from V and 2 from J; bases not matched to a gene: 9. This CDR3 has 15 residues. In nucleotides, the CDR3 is TGTGCCAGCAGTCACCTAACAGACAGGGCCTACGAGCAGTACTTC. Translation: CASSHLTDRAYEQYF.

The CDR3 loop is CASSLFAQNTEAFF. The CDR3 region has the DNA TGTGCCAGCAGCTTATTTGCACAGAACACTGAAGCTTTCTTT. V and J are TRBV7-9 and TRBJ1-1; no clear D gene. V was cut by 2 bases and J by 1 base, with 8 bases left in between. Germline loops: CDR1 SEHNR, CDR2 FQNEAQ (reference sequence). This CDR3 comprises 14 residues.

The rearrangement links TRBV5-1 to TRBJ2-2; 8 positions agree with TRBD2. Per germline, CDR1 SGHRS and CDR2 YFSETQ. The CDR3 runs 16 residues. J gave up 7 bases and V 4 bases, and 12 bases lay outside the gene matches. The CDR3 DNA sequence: TGCGCCAGCAGCCCAACAGCGGGAGTTAAACGCGGGGAGCTGTTTTTT. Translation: CASSPTAGVKRGELFF.

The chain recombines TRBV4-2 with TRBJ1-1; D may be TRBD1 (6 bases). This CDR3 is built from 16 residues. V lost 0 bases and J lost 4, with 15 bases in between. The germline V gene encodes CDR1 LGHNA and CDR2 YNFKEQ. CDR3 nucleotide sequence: TGTGCCAGCAGCCAAGATGTGGGGGCCAGTGGCACTGAAGCTTTCTTT. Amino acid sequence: CASSQDVGASGTEAFF.

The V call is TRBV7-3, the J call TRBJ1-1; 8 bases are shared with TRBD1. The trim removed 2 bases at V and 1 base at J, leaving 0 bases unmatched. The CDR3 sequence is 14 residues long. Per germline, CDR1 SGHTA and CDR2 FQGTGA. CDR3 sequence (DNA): TGTGCCAGCAGCTTAGACAGGGGGAACACTGAAGCTTTCTTT. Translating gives CASSLDRGNTEAFF.

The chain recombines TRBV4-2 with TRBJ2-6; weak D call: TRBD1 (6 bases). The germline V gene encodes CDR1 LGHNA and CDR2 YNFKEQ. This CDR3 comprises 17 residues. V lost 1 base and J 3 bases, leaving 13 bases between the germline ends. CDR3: CASSQGQDQGGANVLTF. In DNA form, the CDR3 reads TGTGCCAGCAGCCAAGGACAGGACCAGGGTGGGGCCAACGTCCTGACTTTC.

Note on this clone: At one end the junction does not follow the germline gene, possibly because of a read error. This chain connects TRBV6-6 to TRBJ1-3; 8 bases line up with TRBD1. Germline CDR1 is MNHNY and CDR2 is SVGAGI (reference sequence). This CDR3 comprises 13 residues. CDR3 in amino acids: CASRGTGPVGGDF. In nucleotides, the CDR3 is TGTGCCAGCAGGGGGACAGGCCCAGTTGGTGGAGATTTT.

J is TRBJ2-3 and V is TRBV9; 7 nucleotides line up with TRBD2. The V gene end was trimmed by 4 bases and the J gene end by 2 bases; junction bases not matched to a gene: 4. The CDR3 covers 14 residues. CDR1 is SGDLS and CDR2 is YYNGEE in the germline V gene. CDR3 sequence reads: CASSKRDYTDTQYF. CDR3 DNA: TGTGCCAGCAGCAAACGGGACTACACAGATACGCAGTATTTT.

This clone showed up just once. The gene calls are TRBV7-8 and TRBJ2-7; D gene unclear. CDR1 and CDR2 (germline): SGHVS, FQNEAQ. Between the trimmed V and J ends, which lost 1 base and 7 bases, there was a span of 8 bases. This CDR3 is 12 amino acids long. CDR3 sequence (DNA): TGTGCCAGCAGCTTAGTAGTTTCTGAGCAGTACTTC. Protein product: CASSLVVSEQYF.

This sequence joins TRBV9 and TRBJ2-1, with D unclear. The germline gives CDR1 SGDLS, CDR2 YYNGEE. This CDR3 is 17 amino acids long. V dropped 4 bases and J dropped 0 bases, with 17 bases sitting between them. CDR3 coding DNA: TGTGCCAGCAGCCCAGCGCCCCTCTCAAGCTCCTACAATGAGCAGTTCTTC. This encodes CASSPAPLSSSYNEQFF.

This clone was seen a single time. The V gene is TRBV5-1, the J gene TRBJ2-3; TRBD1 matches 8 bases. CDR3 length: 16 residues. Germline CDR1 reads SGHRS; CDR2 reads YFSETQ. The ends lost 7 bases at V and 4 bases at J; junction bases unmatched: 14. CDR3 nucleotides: TGCGCCAGCCTCCCCCCGGACAGGGAGAACCCAGATACGCAGTATTTT. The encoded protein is CASLPPDRENPDTQYF.

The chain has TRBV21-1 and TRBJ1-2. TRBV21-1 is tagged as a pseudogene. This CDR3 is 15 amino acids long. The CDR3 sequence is CASSTPGIPTYGYTF. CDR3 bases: TGTGCCAGCAGCACCCCGGGTATTCCGACCTATGGCTACACCTTC.